The 10 T cell receptor beta chains reported below all come from one sample, sequenced in a study of a mutant IDH1 vaccine in newly diagnosed glioma (TCRdb year 2021). The sample's time point label, in plain terms: baseline, week 1 (first vaccination visit). The treatment or condition label, read with the paper, signifies: pre-vaccination baseline after standard-of-care therapy. Library preparation was by the immunoSEQ multiplex PCR assay. What TCRdb holds here is the immuneACCESS table cut down to in-frame rearrangements. Part of the clones is not present; checked against another copy, under half of the missing clones reflect an unresolved V gene, and the others are unexplained. For this sample there are about 100,000 clones; about 80% appear just once. Of the sample, around 7% is held by the ten largest clones. The sequencing here drew on PBMCs, taken from a glioma patient treated with radiotherapy, temozolomide or both. Every receptor here comes from a man aged 40-50 years with glioma.

The chain is built from TRBV5-1 and TRBJ2-3; the D call may be TRBD1 or TRBD2 (6 bases each). With 4 bases removed from V and 3 bases from J, the gap between germline ends came to 15 bases. Germline V gives CDR1 SGHRS, CDR2 YFSETQ. The CDR3 extends over 15 amino acids. CDR3 loop: CASSRIGGTTDTQYF. For the CDR3, the DNA is TGCGCCAGCAGCAGGATCGGGGGCACGACAGATACGCAGTATTTT.

As DNA, the CDR3 is TGCAGTGCCCCCATTAACTATGGCTACACCTTC. Translated, it gives CSAPINYGYTF. The rearrangement links TRBV20-1 to TRBJ1-2; D unclear. V was pared by 6 bases and J by 1 base, with 6 bases between. From germline, CDR1 is DFQATT and CDR2 SNEGSKA (reference sequence). The CDR3 sequence is 11 residues long.

This clone was seen many times. The DNA for the CDR3 is TGCGCCAGCAGCCCCTACGGGGGCAGGCAGCCCCAGCATTTT. Its translation: CASSPYGGRQPQHF. This sequence joins TRBV4-1 and TRBJ1-5; possible D gene TRBD1, 6 bases. Trimming stripped 4 bases from V and 7 bases from J, with 14 bases between. The CDR3 has 14 amino acids. Germline CDR1 reads MGHRA; CDR2 reads YSYEKL.

This clone came up many times. The J gene is TRBJ1-3, the V gene TRBV30; D ambiguous. Trimming pared 3 bases from V and 0 bases from J, leaving 12 bases between. The CDR3 runs to 15 residues. From germline, CDR1 is GTSNPN and CDR2 SVGIG (reference sequence). CDR3 amino acids: CAWRRGQSSGNTIYF. The CDR3 bases are TGTGCCTGGAGGCGCGGCCAGAGCTCTGGAAACACCATATATTTT.

The genes are TRBV11-2 and TRBJ2-5; 9 nucleotides match TRBD2. The CDR3 has 17 residues. The trim removed 5 bases at V and 3 bases at J, leaving 13 bases unmatched. Per the germline V gene, CDR1 is SGHAT and CDR2 is FQNNGV. CDR3: CASSRRGLAGLKETQYF. The CDR3 DNA is TGTGCCAGCAGCCGACGGGGGCTAGCGGGACTCAAAGAGACCCAGTACTTC.

A single count supports this clone. The chain is built from TRBV18 and TRBJ1-3, with unresolved D. V shed 1 base and J shed 2 bases, with 9 bases lying between them. CDR3 length equals 15 residues. From germline, CDR1 is KGHSH and CDR2 LQKENI. As DNA, the CDR3 is TGTGCCAGCTCACCACTCCCGGGAACTGGAAACACCATATATTTT. Its protein product is CASSPLPGTGNTIYF.

The chain combines TRBV28 with TRBJ2-1; the D is unclear. CDR1 and CDR2 (germline): MDHEN, SYDVKM. Between the trimmed V and J ends, which lost 6 bases and 7 bases, there was a span of 7 bases. The CDR3 sequence is 11 residues long. The CDR3 protein is CASRTSNEQFF. The CDR3 DNA is TGTGCCAGCAGGACCTCGAATGAGCAGTTCTTC. Supplemented by reference TRBV28 and TRBJ2-1, the full variable domain reads DVKVTQSSRYLVKRTGEKVFLECVQDMDHENMFWYRQDPGLGLRLIYFSYDVKMKEKGDIPEGYSVSREKKERFSLILESASTNQTSMYLCASRTSNEQFFGPGTRLTVL.

This chain connects TRBV7-2 to TRBJ2-5; D not certain. CDR1 and CDR2 (germline): SGHTA, FQGNSA. The CDR3 contains 14 residues. Trimming removed 1 base from V and 1 base from J, with 7 bases in between. The CDR3 reads CASSLGRSQETQYF. The CDR3 DNA reads as TGTGCCAGCAGCTTAGGTCGCTCCCAAGAGACCCAGTACTTC. Full variable domain (rest looked up from reference TRBV7-2 and TRBJ2-5): GAGVSQSPSNKVTEKGKDVELRCDPISGHTALYWYRQSLGQGLEFLIYFQGNSAPDKSGLPSDRFSAERTGGSVSTLTIQRTQQEDSAVYLCASSLGRSQETQYFGPGTRLLVL.

There are a few counts of this clone. The chain is built from TRBV6-5 and TRBJ1-2; 9 positions match TRBD1. Germline values: CDR1 MNHEY, CDR2 SVGAGI. The CDR3 spans 15 residues. V shed 6 bases and J 7 bases; nucleotides not matched to a gene: 12. CDR3 sequence: CASSPGTGTARGYTF. The CDR3 coding sequence is TGTGCCAGCAGCCCCGGGACAGGGACTGCGCGTGGCTACACCTTC.

The rearrangement uses TRBV2 and TRBJ2-2; D perhaps matches TRBD2 (5 bases). CDR1 SNHLY and CDR2 FYNNEI come from the germline V gene. The CDR3 is 17 residues long. V was clipped by 3 bases and J by 1 base, with 15 bases between them. The CDR3 nucleotides read TGTGCCAGCAGTGAGAGGGCCCAACGGGGGAACACCGGGGAGCTGTTTTTT. Its protein is CASSERAQRGNTGELFF.